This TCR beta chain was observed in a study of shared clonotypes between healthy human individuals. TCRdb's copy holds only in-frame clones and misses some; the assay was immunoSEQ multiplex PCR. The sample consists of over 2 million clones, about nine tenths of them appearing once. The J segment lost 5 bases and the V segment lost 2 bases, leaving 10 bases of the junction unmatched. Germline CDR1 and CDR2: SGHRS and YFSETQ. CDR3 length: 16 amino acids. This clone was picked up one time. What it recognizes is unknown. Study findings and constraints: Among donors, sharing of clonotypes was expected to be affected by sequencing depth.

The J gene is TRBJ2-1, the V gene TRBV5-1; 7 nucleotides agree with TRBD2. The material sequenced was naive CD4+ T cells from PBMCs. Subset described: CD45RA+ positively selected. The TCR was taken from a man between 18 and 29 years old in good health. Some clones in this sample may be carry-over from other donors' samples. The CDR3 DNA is TGCGCCAGCAGCTTTGGACCGAGCGGGGAAAACAATGAGCAGTTCTTC. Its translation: CASSFGPSGENNEQFF.